The next 15 T cell receptor beta chains were all read from a single sample in a study of T cell repertoires in cytomegalovirus infection. TCRdb recomputed calls from the reads with MiXCR, one row per CDR3 protein. The sample shows around 490,000 distinct CDR3 sequences, 26% of them seen only once. Specimen: PBMCs. The receptors here all came from a human donor in good health (CMV status not recorded). Some clones in this sample may be carry-over from other donors' samples.

The chain recombines TRBV7-6 with TRBJ2-7, with TRBD1 matching over 9 bases. Trimming at V came to 7 bases and at J to 5 bases, leaving 18 bases not matched to a gene. The length of the CDR3 is 17 residues. Germline V lookup: CDR1 SGHVS, CDR2 FNYEAQ. CDR3 nucleotides: TGTGCCAGCACCTTCGACGGATACGGACAGGGGAGCCACGAGCAGTACTTC. Its translation: CASTFDGYGQGSHEQYF.

This clonotype turned up a few times. The chain combines TRBV12-3 or TRBV12-4 with TRBJ1-3, with a possible D match to TRBD1 (6 bases). The CDR3 consists of 15 residues. Trimming removed 6 bases from V and 0 bases from J, with 12 bases in between. The CDR3 region is CASSATGISGNTIYF. CDR3 sequence (DNA): TGTGCCAGCAGCGCTACAGGGATCTCTGGAAACACCATATATTTT.

Only a few counts were recorded for this clonotype. The chain links TRBV2 to TRBJ1-5; 10 positions agree with TRBD1. V was pared by 6 bases and J by 3 bases, with 5 bases of the junction left unmatched. CDR1 and CDR2 (germline): SNHLY, FYNNEI. The CDR3 runs 15 residues. The CDR3 DNA is TGTGCCAGCAGCGCAGGACAGGGGGTCAATCAGCCCCAGCATTTT. This gives the protein CASSAGQGVNQPQHF.

This clonotype was observed many times. The DNA for the CDR3 is TGTGCCAGCAGAGCCGGGACTTACCTCTCCGATACGCAGTATTTT. Protein: CASRAGTYLSDTQYF. V gene TRBV7-8 combines with J gene TRBJ2-3; tentatively, D is TRBD2 (6 bases). The V end was cut by 6 bases, the J end by 6 bases, with 19 bases between. The germline V gene has CDR1 SGHVS and CDR2 FQNEAQ. The CDR3 runs 15 residues.

This clonotype has a count of ten or more. The chain couples TRBV7-8 to TRBJ2-1; a possible D gene is TRBD2 (6 bases). CDR1 and CDR2 (germline): SGHVS, FQNEAQ. Trimming left V 1 base short and J 1 base short, with 11 bases between. The CDR3 is 16 amino acids. CDR3 protein: CASSLVSGVSYNEQFF. The CDR3 DNA follows: TGTGCCAGCAGCTTAGTTTCGGGAGTATCCTACAATGAGCAGTTCTTC. Combining the CDR3 with reference TRBV7-8 and TRBJ2-1 gives the whole variable domain GAGVSQSPRYKVAKRGQDVALRCDPISGHVSLFWYQQALGQGPEFLTYFQNEAQLDKSGLPSDRFFAERPEGSVSTLKIQRTQQEDSAVYLCASSLVSGVSYNEQFFGPGTRLTVL.

The chain joins TRBV28 to TRBJ2-5; a weak D match, TRBD2 (5 bases). The CDR3 totals 13 residues. CDR1 MDHEN and CDR2 SYDVKM come from the germline V gene. With 6 bases removed from V and 5 bases from J, the gap between germline ends came to 13 bases. The CDR3 here is CASRFTGVETQYF. The CDR3 coding sequence is TGTGCCAGCAGATTTACCGGGGTCGAGACCCAGTACTTC.

Ten or more counts support this clonotype. This chain links TRBV14 with TRBJ2-5; TRBD1 matches at 8 bases. The junction had 6 bases not matched to a gene; V was cut back by 1 base and J by 2 bases. This CDR3 region has 16 residues. Germline V lookup: CDR1 SGHDN, CDR2 FVKESK. Here the CDR3 reads CASSQGVRGRQETQYF. The CDR3, as DNA: TGTGCCAGCAGCCAAGGTGTCAGGGGGCGGCAAGAGACCCAGTACTTC.

This clonotype occurred many times. V and J are TRBV7-2 and TRBJ2-5; 7 bases align to TRBD2. The CDR3 sequence is 14 residues long. Germline V lookup: CDR1 SGHTA, CDR2 FQGNSA. J gave up 4 bases and V 4 bases, and 6 bases lay outside the gene matches. The DNA of the CDR3 is TGTGCCAGCAGCTCCGGCGGGGGAGGAGAGACCCAGTACTTC. Protein: CASSSGGGGETQYF. Supplemented by reference TRBV7-2 and TRBJ2-5, the full variable domain reads GAGVSQSPSNKVTEKGKDVELRCDPISGHTALYWYRQSLGQGLEFLIYFQGNSAPDKSGLPSDRFSAERTGGSVSTLTIQRTQQEDSAVYLCASSSGGGGETQYFGPGTRLLVL.

This clonotype came up a few times. In nucleotides, the CDR3 is TGTGCCAGCAGACAACAGCGGTTTTCCTACAATGAGCAGTTCTTC. Amino acids: CASRQQRFSYNEQFF. This chain joins TRBV6-2 or TRBV6-3 and TRBJ2-1; tentative D call: TRBD2 (5 bases). The CDR3 length is 15 residues. V was shortened by 6 bases and J by 1 base, with 13 bases between the two germline ends. Germline V lookup: CDR1 MNHEY, CDR2 SVGEGT.

V usage is TRBV6-5 and J usage is TRBJ2-1; no reliable D call. Per the germline V gene, CDR1 is MNHEY and CDR2 is SVGAGI. Trimming removed 2 bases from V and 1 base from J, with 15 bases in between. The CDR3 contains 17 residues. CDR3: CASSYVGAPMSYNEQFF. The CDR3 region has the DNA TGTGCCAGCAGTTACGTCGGTGCTCCGATGTCCTACAATGAGCAGTTCTTC.

The CDR3 region has the DNA TGTGCCAGCAGCCAGGCGGTCGGCAGGGGGCTGTACGAGCAGTACTTC. It codes for CASSQAVGRGLYEQYF. The rearrangement uses TRBV27 and TRBJ2-7; 8 nucleotides match TRBD1. V shed 6 bases, J shed 4 bases, and the junction held 14 bases outside the gene matches. The CDR3 runs 16 residues. Per the germline V gene, CDR1 is MNHEY and CDR2 is SMNVEV (reference sequence).

This clonotype was found many times. V and J are TRBV7-8 and TRBJ1-1, with 11 bases fitting TRBD1. The junction had 7 bases not matched to a gene; V was cut back by 4 bases and J by 0 bases. This CDR3 comprises 17 residues. The germline V gene has CDR1 SGHVS and CDR2 FQNEAQ. CDR3 sequence reads: CASSSDRGRTMNTEAFF. As DNA, the CDR3 is TGTGCCAGCAGCTCGGACAGGGGGCGGACCATGAACACTGAAGCTTTCTTT.

This rearrangement joins TRBV24-1 to TRBJ1-5; D might be TRBD1 (6 bases). The CDR3 has 14 residues. CDR1 and CDR2 (germline): KGHDR, SFDVKD. Trimming cost V 5 bases and J 6 bases, with 13 bases left between them. CDR3 bases: TGTGCCACCAGTGTCAGGGGAAGGGTTCAGCCCCAGCATTTT. It yields the protein CATSVRGRVQPQHF.

In its sample, this clonotype was seen a few times. The genes are TRBV7-8 and TRBJ2-7; no clear D gene. The V end was cut by 5 bases, the J end by 3 bases, with 17 bases between. Germline V lookup: CDR1 SGHVS, CDR2 FQNEAQ. The CDR3 has 15 amino acids. The DNA for the CDR3 is TGTGCCAGCAGCCCCACCGTCGTGGCGGTCTACGAGCAGTACTTC. It specifies CASSPTVVAVYEQYF.

This clonotype appeared a single time. This sequence joins TRBV19 and TRBJ2-5; D gene unclear. Trimming took 10 bases from V and 0 from J, leaving 12 bases between them. CDR1 is LNHDA, CDR2 SQIVND, per germline (reference sequence). CDR3 length equals 13 residues. The CDR3 nucleotides read TGTGCCACGGCACGGCCCAACCAAGAGACCCAGTACTTC. This encodes CATARPNQETQYF.